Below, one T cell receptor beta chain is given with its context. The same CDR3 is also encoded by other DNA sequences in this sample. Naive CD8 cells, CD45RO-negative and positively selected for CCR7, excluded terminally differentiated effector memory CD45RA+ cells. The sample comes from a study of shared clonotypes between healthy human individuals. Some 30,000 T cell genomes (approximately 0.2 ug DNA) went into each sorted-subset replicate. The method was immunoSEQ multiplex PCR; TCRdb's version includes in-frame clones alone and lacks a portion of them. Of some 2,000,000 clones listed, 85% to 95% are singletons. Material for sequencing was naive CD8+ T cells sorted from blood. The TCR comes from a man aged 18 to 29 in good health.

In DNA form, the CDR3 reads TGCGCCAGCAGCCAAGTGACAGGGTGGTACGAGCAGTACTTC. It yields the protein CASSQVTGWYEQYF. The V gene is TRBV4-1, the J gene TRBJ2-7; 7 bases are a match to TRBD1. Germline V gene lookup returns CDR1 MGHRA and CDR2 YSYEKL. CDR3 length: 14 residues. With V trimmed by 1 base and J by 4 bases, 4 bases remained unmatched.